The TCR beta chain described here comes from a study of shared clonotypes between healthy human individuals. Study background: Donors consisted of a couple of women and a few men between 18 and 49.

Several immunoSEQ 96-well plates shared each subset's DNA, each plate a replicate. Data came from immunoSEQ multiplex PCR; TCRdb stores just in-frame clones and leaves some out. Of some 2.4 million clones in the sample, roughly 93% were seen once. This CDR3 has 15 amino acids. Germline CDR1 is GTSNPN and CDR2 is SVGIG (reference sequence). V was trimmed by 3 bases and J by 2 bases, leaving 13 bases between them. The chain employs TRBV30 and TRBJ1-4; a possible D gene is TRBD1 (5 bases). Sequences were obtained from naive CD4+ T cells from PBMCs. Subset reported: CD45RA+ positively selected. This clonotype was sampled from a young man in good health. Some clones in this sample may be carry-over from other donors' samples. CDR3 nucleotides: TGTGCCTGGAGCAATCGACAGACGACTAATGAAAAACTGTTTTTT. This encodes CAWSNRQTTNEKLFF. Full variable domain (missing parts from reference TRBV30 and TRBJ1-4): SQTIHQWPATLVQPVGSPLSLECTVEGTSNPNLYWYRQAAGRGLQLLFYSVGIGQISSEVPQNLSASRPQDRQFILSSKKLLLSDSGFYLCAWSNRQTTNEKLFFGSGTQLSVL.